This T cell receptor (beta chain) was captured in a study of blood T cells in healthy people across ages. Study-level points and caveats: Any conclusive comparison of naive versus antigen-experienced cells was prevented by using unsorted PBMCs.

Primers used in a second PCR of roughly 7 to 12 cycles were a sample-barcoded 5' primer and a J-beta primer mix. Each CDR3 protein is one row after TCRdb ran MiXCR on the 5' RACE reads. The table shows 1.8 million or so distinct CDR3 sequences, with 35% to 50% occurring only once. As to this clonotype: Its antigen is still unknown.

The TCR was taken from a human donor in good health. The sample comprised blood.

CDR3 DNA: TGTGCCATCAGTGAACTACGGGACAGGGATGGCTACACCTTC. Translation gives CAISELRDRDGYTF. The V call is TRBV10-3, the J call TRBJ1-2; 9 bases align to TRBD1. CDR3 length: 14 amino acids. Germline CDR1 ENHRY, CDR2 SYGVKD. V trimming: 3 bases; J trimming: 6 bases; junction bases outside the gene matches: 5.